These 16 T cell receptor beta chains were all obtained from the same sample, sequenced in a study of cytomegalovirus exposure and HLA in healthy donors. The PCR was carried out with 60 Vbeta primers and 13 Jbeta primers. Generated by immunoSEQ multiplex PCR, the TCRdb table keeps only in-frame clones and is missing some. The data contain some 130,000 clones, approximately 80% of them seen just once; the ten biggest clones take up 2.2%. Sample: PBMCs. Receptors were obtained from a man aged 30 to 45 in good health and CMV-seronegative.

The V gene is TRBV11-2, the J gene TRBJ1-2; no definite D call. The CDR3 has 15 residues. The germline CDR1 and CDR2 sequences are SGHAT and FQNNGV. V was cut by 5 bases and J by 4 bases, with 17 bases left in between. The CDR3 region is CASSPIRGPFYGYTF. In DNA form, the CDR3 reads TGTGCCAGCAGCCCGATCCGGGGTCCATTCTATGGCTACACCTTC.

The rearrangement links TRBV7-8 to TRBJ2-2; 10 nucleotides agree with TRBD1. The CDR3 covers 14 residues. Trimming took 5 bases from V and 9 from J; bases not matched to a gene: 6. Germline V gene data show CDR1 as SGHVS and CDR2 as FQNEAQ. As DNA, the CDR3 is TGTGCCAGCAGCAAGCGGGACAGGGGACGGGAGCTGTTTTTT. Amino acids: CASSKRDRGRELFF. Looking up the rest from reference TRBV7-8 and TRBJ2-2 gives the full variable domain: GAGVSQSPRYKVAKRGQDVALRCDPISGHVSLFWYQQALGQGPEFLTYFQNEAQLDKSGLPSDRFFAERPEGSVSTLKIQRTQQEDSAVYLCASSKRDRGRELFFGEGSRLTVL.

The chain recombines TRBV11-2 with TRBJ2-5, with 7 nucleotides matching TRBD2. The CDR3 is 15 residues long. Trimming removed 4 bases from V and 5 bases from J; junction bases left unmatched: 10. Germline V gives CDR1 SGHAT, CDR2 FQNNGV. CDR3 protein: CASSSNGLVGETQYF. The CDR3 DNA reads as TGTGCCAGCAGCTCTAACGGACTAGTAGGGGAGACCCAGTACTTC.

This clone was counted between two and nine times. The chain joins TRBV28 to TRBJ1-1, with 7 bases matching TRBD1. The CDR3 has 15 residues. Germline loops: CDR1 MDHEN, CDR2 SYDVKM. The J segment lost 8 bases and the V segment lost 7 bases, leaving 16 bases of the junction unmatched. The CDR3 sequence is CASILRTGLRAEAFF. As DNA, the CDR3 is TGTGCCAGCATCCTTCGGACAGGTTTGCGCGCAGAAGCTTTCTTT.

The table lists this clone with a count of one. The chain links TRBV5-4 to TRBJ2-3; D is uncertain. The CDR3 loop spans 13 amino acids. Per the germline V gene, CDR1 is SGHNT and CDR2 is YYREEE (reference sequence). V was shortened by 1 base and J by 4 bases, with 7 bases between the two germline ends. The DNA of the CDR3 is TGTGCCAGCAGCTTGTATGAGTCAGATACGCAGTATTTT. Amino acid sequence: CASSLYESDTQYF.

This sequence joins TRBV28 and TRBJ2-5, with a tentative D call TRBD1 (6 bases). CDR3 length: 13 residues. Germline-derived CDR1 and CDR2 are MDHEN and SYDVKM. Trimming left V 3 bases short and J 1 base short, with 6 bases between. The CDR3 DNA reads as TGTGCCAGCAGTTTGGACAGCCAAGAGACCCAGTACTTC. It yields the protein CASSLDSQETQYF.

The V call is TRBV6-5, the J call TRBJ2-5; 9 bases line up with TRBD2. The end of the DNA fits TRBJ2-7 better, so the J call may be wrong. The CDR3 has 14 residues. Germline V gene lookup returns CDR1 MNHEY and CDR2 SVGAGI. As DNA, the CDR3 is TGTGCCAGCAGTCGATCTAGCGGGACCTACGAGCAGTACTTC. Protein product: CASSRSSGTYEQYF.

The rearrangement joins TRBV28 to TRBJ1-2, with a possible D match to TRBD1 (6 bases). Trimming shortened V by 2 bases and J by 2 bases, and 18 bases separated the two germline ends. Germline-derived CDR1 and CDR2 are MDHEN and SYDVKM. This CDR3 is built from 17 residues. CDR3 sequence (DNA): TGTGCCAGCAGTTTAGATTTGGACAGTTTCCGAAACTATGGCTACACCTTC. Translating it yields CASSLDLDSFRNYGYTF.

About this clone itself: An end of the junction differs from the germline gene, which may be a read error. In DNA form, the CDR3 reads TGTGTCAGCTCACCACAGGACAGGGAAGCTTTCTTT. Translating it yields CVSSPQDREAFF. V gene TRBV18 combines with J gene TRBJ1-1; 7 bases match TRBD1. CDR1 is KGHSH, CDR2 LQKENI, per germline. This CDR3 has 12 amino acids.

With respect to this clone: Mismatch with germline at one junction end may stem from a read error. The rearrangement links TRBV7-9 to TRBJ2-7; 9 bases fit TRBD2. From germline, CDR1 is SEHNR and CDR2 FQNEAQ (reference sequence). The CDR3 runs 14 residues. The CDR3 DNA reads as TGTTCCAGCAGCTTTAGCGGGGGAAATTACGAGCAGTACTTC. Protein sequence: CSSSFSGGNYEQYF.

This chain joins TRBV4-1 and TRBJ2-5, with 9 nucleotides matching TRBD2. Unmatched junction bases numbered 9, after V lost 4 bases and J lost 6 bases. This CDR3 comprises 15 residues. Germline V gene lookup returns CDR1 MGHRA and CDR2 YSYEKL. This CDR3 is CASSPRLADWQTQYF. The CDR3 region has the DNA TGCGCCAGCAGCCCACGACTAGCGGACTGGCAGACCCAGTACTTC.

This clone was recorded a few times. The rearrangement uses TRBV7-9 and TRBJ2-1; 8 bases align to TRBD2. The CDR3 is 14 residues long. Germline assignment: CDR1 SEHNR and CDR2 FQNEAQ (reference sequence). V shed 8 bases, J shed 6 bases, and the junction held 9 bases outside the gene matches. In DNA, the CDR3 is TGTGCCAGCGGAGCGGGAGAAGCTCGCAATGAGCAGTTCTTC. This encodes CASGAGEARNEQFF.

This chain connects TRBV27 to TRBJ2-2; maybe TRBD1 (6 bases). The CDR3 spans 15 residues. V lost 8 bases and J 5 bases, leaving 18 bases between the germline ends. CDR1 MNHEY and CDR2 SMNVEV come from the germline V gene (reference sequence). CDR3 nucleotides: TGTGCCAGCTCCCACAGGGTTTCGGCAACCGGGGAGCTGTTTTTT. This codes for CASSHRVSATGELFF.

The V and J genes are TRBV4-1 and TRBJ2-1, with 11 bases matching TRBD2. V trimming: 4 bases; J trimming: 7 bases; junction bases outside the gene matches: 6. Germline loops: CDR1 MGHRA, CDR2 YSYEKL. The CDR3 is made up of 15 amino acids. For the CDR3, the DNA is TGCGCCAGCAGCCTACGGACTAGCGGGTGGAATGAGCAGTTCTTC. Amino acid sequence: CASSLRTSGWNEQFF.

This clone came up once. CDR3: CASGPTYRGLNQPQHF. CDR3 nucleotides: TGTGCCAGCGGTCCCACCTACAGGGGCCTCAATCAGCCCCAGCATTTT. The chain has TRBV28 and TRBJ1-5; 7 bases align to TRBD1. With V trimmed by 8 bases and J by 3 bases, 13 bases remained unmatched. CDR1 is MDHEN and CDR2 is SYDVKM in the germline V gene. The CDR3 totals 16 residues.

This sequence joins TRBV28 and TRBJ2-5, with a tentative D call TRBD2 (5 bases). The ends were cut back, 2 bases at V and 2 bases at J, with 15 bases in the middle. In germline, CDR1 is MDHEN, CDR2 SYDVKM. This CDR3 is built from 16 residues. CDR3 loop: CASSLRPGRGQETQYF. The CDR3, as DNA: TGTGCCAGCAGTTTAAGGCCGGGCCGAGGGCAAGAGACCCAGTACTTC. Full variable domain (missing parts from reference TRBV28 and TRBJ2-5): DVKVTQSSRYLVKRTGEKVFLECVQDMDHENMFWYRQDPGLGLRLIYFSYDVKMKEKGDIPEGYSVSREKKERFSLILESASTNQTSMYLCASSLRPGRGQETQYFGPGTRLLVL.